A single sample gave rise to the 25 T cell receptor beta chains below, sequenced in a study of T-cell memory formation after mild COVID-19. TCRdb passed the 5' RACE reads through MiXCR, listing each CDR3 protein once. Here the sample spans about 150,000 distinct CDR3 sequences, around 27% being singletons. Sample: PBMCs or a T cell subset sorted from them (not recorded which). Every receptor here comes from an adult woman who had mild COVID-19 (a few samples of this study predate the infection). Cell type and time point are not known.

This clonotype was detected a few times. The V and J genes are TRBV4-2 and TRBJ2-7; D not resolved. The CDR3 runs 13 residues. The V end lost 3 bases, the J end lost 0 bases, and 6 bases lay between the germline ends. CDR1 LGHNA and CDR2 YNFKEQ come from the germline V gene. Here the CDR3 DNA reads TGTGCCAGCAGCCACCCCAGCTCCTACGAGCAGTACTTC. The encoded protein is CASSHPSSYEQYF.

Only a few counts were recorded for this clonotype. The rearrangement joins TRBV7-9 to TRBJ2-1; no reliable D call. CDR3 length: 16 amino acids. Germline lookup yields CDR1 SEHNR and CDR2 FQNEAQ (reference sequence). V was shortened by 3 bases and J by 2 bases, with 14 bases between the two germline ends. Here the CDR3 reads CASSLVSVGTYNEQFF. CDR3 nucleotide sequence: TGTGCCAGCAGCTTGGTTTCAGTTGGAACCTACAATGAGCAGTTCTTC.

The chain joins TRBV6-2 or TRBV6-3 to TRBJ2-5; D gene uncertain. CDR3 length: 11 amino acids. Germline-derived CDR1 and CDR2 are MNHEY and SVGEGT. V lost 1 base, J lost 5 bases, and 2 bases lay in between. CDR3 sequence (DNA): TGTGCCAGCAGTTACTGGGAGACCCAGTACTTC. Translation gives CASSYWETQYF.

The chain links TRBV19 to TRBJ2-7, with a possible D match to TRBD2 (6 bases). V was shortened by 4 bases and J by 3 bases, with 7 bases between the two germline ends. Germline V CDR1 and CDR2: LNHDA, SQIVND (reference sequence). The CDR3 totals 12 residues. This CDR3 reads CASSTSDYEQYF. CDR3 DNA: TGTGCCAGTAGTACTAGCGACTACGAGCAGTACTTC.

A few counts support this clonotype. The chain joins TRBV3-1 to TRBJ2-1, with 9 bases identical to TRBD2. The germline gives CDR1 LGHDT, CDR2 YNNKEL (reference sequence). Losses at the gene ends were 4 bases for V and 5 bases for J; bases not matched to a gene: 12. The CDR3 covers 17 residues. The CDR3 bases are TGTGCCAGCAGCCCGACGCGATTGCGGGGGGGCGACAATGAGCAGTTCTTC. It yields the protein CASSPTRLRGGDNEQFF.

The chain couples TRBV6-6 to TRBJ1-1; D ambiguous. Trimming removed 6 bases from V and 2 bases from J, with 16 bases in between. Germline CDR1 reads MNHNY; CDR2 reads SVGAGI (reference sequence). This CDR3 is built from 15 residues. CDR3 in DNA: TGTGCCAGCAGGCTCTTTATGGAGGGAAACACTGAAGCTTTCTTT. Translated, it gives CASRLFMEGNTEAFF.

The chain joins TRBV27 to TRBJ1-1, with D unresolved. This CDR3 spans 14 amino acids. Germline V CDR1 and CDR2: MNHEY, SMNVEV (reference sequence). V was shortened by 6 bases and J by 1 base, with 12 bases between the two germline ends. Here the CDR3 DNA reads TGTGCCAGCAGCAAGTGGGAGGGGAACACTGAAGCTTTCTTT. Amino acids: CASSKWEGNTEAFF.

This clonotype was detected only a few times. The chain uses TRBV4-3 and TRBJ2-3; the D call may be TRBD1 or TRBD2 (5 bases each). Germline V gene sequence: CDR1 LGHNA, CDR2 YSLEER. V was shortened by 4 bases and J by 1 base, with 27 bases between the two germline ends. The CDR3 consists of 20 residues. The CDR3 sequence: CASSLTQGAQGSRGTDTQYF. The CDR3 DNA sequence: TGCGCCAGCAGCCTTACTCAAGGGGCCCAGGGATCGAGGGGCACAGATACGCAGTATTTT.

This clonotype came up a few times. The rearrangement joins TRBV6-2 or TRBV6-3 to TRBJ2-1, with no clear D. The CDR3 contains 12 residues. From germline, CDR1 is MNHEY and CDR2 SVGEGT. The V gene lost 6 bases and the J gene lost 7 bases, with 10 bases spanning the gap. CDR3: CASSPLGNEQFF. CDR3 coding DNA: TGTGCCAGCAGCCCTCTAGGAAATGAGCAGTTCTTC.

This clonotype was seen only a few times. The rearrangement joins TRBV11-2 to TRBJ2-3; 7 bases are a match to TRBD2. Germline CDR1 SGHAT, CDR2 FQNNGV. Unmatched junction bases numbered 9, after V lost 5 bases and J lost 1 base. The CDR3 is 16 amino acids. Here the CDR3 reads CASSPGLSLGTDTQYF. CDR3 coding DNA: TGTGCCAGCAGCCCGGGACTATCCCTCGGCACAGATACGCAGTATTTT.

This sequence joins TRBV9 and TRBJ2-5; TRBD1 might be the D (7 bases). From germline, CDR1 is SGDLS and CDR2 YYNGEE. Between the trimmed V and J ends, which lost 4 bases and 3 bases, there was a span of 13 bases. The CDR3 is made up of 14 amino acids. The CDR3 bases are TGTGCCAGCAGCCCCCAGGGGGGAGAAGAGACCCAGTACTTC. Encoded protein: CASSPQGGEETQYF. The full variable domain, completed using reference TRBV9 and TRBJ2-5, is DSGVTQTPKHLITATGQRVTLRCSPRSGDLSVYWYQQSLDQGLQFLIQYYNGEERAKGNILERFSAQQFPDLHSELNLSSLELGDSALYFCASSPQGGEETQYFGPGTRLLVL.

This clonotype was detected only a few times. The chain carries TRBV7-9 and TRBJ2-1, with no clear D. CDR1 and CDR2 (germline): SEHNR, FQNEAQ (reference sequence). The ends were cut back, 5 bases at V and 10 bases at J, with 6 bases in the middle. This CDR3 contains 10 residues. CDR3 bases: TGTGCCAGCAGCCGTGACGAGCAGTTCTTC. Its protein is CASSRDEQFF.

This clonotype was observed a handful of times. The chain has TRBV11-2 and TRBJ2-7, with no clear D. The germline V and J ends were trimmed by 1 base and 4 bases, with 11 bases remaining between them. CDR3 length: 14 residues. Germline assignment: CDR1 SGHAT and CDR2 FQNNGV. CDR3 sequence reads: CASSLGGIRYEQYF. In nucleotides, the CDR3 is TGTGCCAGCAGCTTAGGTGGGATTCGGTACGAGCAGTACTTC.

The chain couples TRBV18 to TRBJ2-5, with 7 bases aligning to TRBD1. The trim removed 3 bases at V and 2 bases at J, leaving 6 bases unmatched. The germline CDR1 and CDR2 sequences are KGHSH and LQKENI. This CDR3 region has 15 residues. The CDR3 protein is CASSPGWTGQETQYF. DNA for the CDR3: TGTGCCAGCTCACCCGGCTGGACAGGTCAAGAGACCCAGTACTTC. Full variable domain (missing parts from reference TRBV18 and TRBJ2-5): NAGVMQNPRHLVRRRGQEARLRCSPMKGHSHVYWYRQLPEEGLKFMVYLQKENIIDESGMPKERFSAEFPKEGPSILRIQQVVRGDSAAYFCASSPGWTGQETQYFGPGTRLLVL.

The table lists this clonotype with a few counts. The chain couples TRBV6-2 or TRBV6-3 to TRBJ2-1; D possibly corresponds to TRBD2 (6 bases). The CDR3 length is 15 residues. Germline V CDR1 and CDR2: MNHEY, SVGEGT. The V end was cut by 4 bases, the J end by 4 bases, with 14 bases between. This chain's CDR3 is CASSSLLAPYNEQFF. The CDR3 nucleotides are TGTGCCAGCAGTTCCCTACTAGCACCTTACAATGAGCAGTTCTTC.

The chain is built from TRBV14 and TRBJ2-7; D is possibly TRBD1 (7 bases). V lost 5 bases and J 0 bases, leaving 14 bases between the germline ends. The CDR3 runs 15 residues. Per the germline V gene, CDR1 is SGHDN and CDR2 is FVKESK. DNA of the CDR3: TGTGCCAGCAGCGGTGGAGGGGGCGCCTCCTACGAGCAGTACTTC. Translated, it gives CASSGGGGASYEQYF.

This clonotype was seen more than once but under ten times. The chain has TRBV7-9 and TRBJ2-3; 7 nucleotides agree with TRBD1. This CDR3 has 14 residues. The ends lost 8 bases at V and 0 bases at J; junction bases unmatched: 5. In germline, CDR1 is SEHNR, CDR2 FQNEAQ (reference sequence). CDR3 coding DNA: TGTGCCAGCGGAACAGGGGCTAGCACAGATACGCAGTATTTT. This gives the protein CASGTGASTDTQYF.

This clonotype was observed a few times. The rearrangement joins TRBV9 to TRBJ2-1, with D perhaps matching TRBD2 (7 bases). The CDR3 totals 14 residues. Per the germline V gene, CDR1 is SGDLS and CDR2 is YYNGEE. V shed 0 bases and J shed 6 bases, with 10 bases lying between them. The CDR3 is CASSVAGGPNEQFF. Written as DNA, the CDR3 is TGTGCCAGCAGCGTAGCCGGGGGGCCCAATGAGCAGTTCTTC.

The chain links TRBV7-2 to TRBJ2-2; D ambiguous. Germline V gene lookup returns CDR1 SGHTA and CDR2 FQGNSA. With 6 bases removed from V and 1 base from J, the gap between germline ends came to 9 bases. CDR3 length equals 14 residues. Here the CDR3 reads CASRPDGNTGELFF. CDR3 coding DNA: TGTGCCAGCAGACCGGACGGGAACACCGGGGAGCTGTTTTTT.

This clonotype was counted only a few times. The chain employs TRBV19 and TRBJ1-6; 8 bases agree with TRBD1. Losses at the gene ends were 5 bases for V and 13 bases for J; bases not matched to a gene: 10. The CDR3 consists of 14 residues. Germline CDR1 LNHDA, CDR2 SQIVND (reference sequence). The CDR3 sequence is CASSDDRGHSPLHF. The CDR3 DNA follows: TGTGCCAGTAGTGACGACAGGGGTCACAGCCCCCTCCACTTT. Variable domain in full (rest from reference TRBV19 and TRBJ1-6): DGGITQSPKYLFRKEGQNVTLSCEQNLNHDAMYWYRQDPGQGLRLIYYSQIVNDFQKGDIAEGYSVSREKKESFPLTVTSAQKNPTAFYLCASSDDRGHSPLHFGNGTRLTVT.

The J gene is TRBJ2-7, the V gene TRBV7-9, with D perhaps matching TRBD1 or TRBD2 (5 bases each). V was trimmed by 2 bases and J by 4 bases, leaving 15 bases between them. The CDR3 sequence is 15 residues long. Germline lookup yields CDR1 SEHNR and CDR2 FQNEAQ (reference sequence). In DNA form, the CDR3 reads TGTGCCAGCAGCTTATATGCGGGCGAGGGGTACGAGCAGTACTTC. Protein: CASSLYAGEGYEQYF.

This sequence joins TRBV7-9 and TRBJ2-5; 7 bases line up with TRBD1. With V trimmed by 5 bases and J by 5 bases, 11 bases remained unmatched. The CDR3 extends over 15 amino acids. Looked up from germline, CDR1 is SEHNR and CDR2 is FQNEAQ (reference sequence). The CDR3 DNA is TGTGCCAGCAGCCCCGACAGGGTACGGAGGGAGACCCAGTACTTC. Its translation: CASSPDRVRRETQYF.

In this sample, this clonotype turned up a few times. The chain recombines TRBV7-9 with TRBJ2-2, with 8 bases lining up with TRBD1. J lost 3 bases, V lost 5 bases, and 8 bases had no gene match. CDR3 length: 16 residues. From germline, CDR1 is SEHNR and CDR2 FQNEAQ (reference sequence). The CDR3 DNA follows: TGTGCCAGCAGCCCTTCCAGGGGGCCATACACCGGGGAGCTGTTTTTT. Translating gives CASSPSRGPYTGELFF. The full variable domain, completed using reference TRBV7-9 and TRBJ2-2, is DTGVSQNPRHKITKRGQNVTFRCDPISEHNRLYWYRQTLGQGPEFLTYFQNEAQLEKSRLLSDRFSAERPKGSFSTLEIQRTEQGDSAMYLCASSPSRGPYTGELFFGEGSRLTVL.

The gene calls are TRBV14 and TRBJ2-7; the match to TRBD1 covers 7 bases. Germline values: CDR1 SGHDN, CDR2 FVKESK. V lost 3 bases to trimming and J lost 2 bases; unmatched junction nucleotides: 7. This CDR3 has 15 amino acids. The chain's CDR3 is CASSHGTGEAYEQYF. CDR3 sequence (DNA): TGTGCCAGCAGCCATGGAACAGGGGAAGCCTACGAGCAGTACTTC.

This clonotype was observed a handful of times. This sequence joins TRBV20-1 and TRBJ2-7; D not resolved. V gave up 1 base and J gave up 0 bases, with 10 bases separating them. The germline CDR1 and CDR2 sequences are DFQATT and SNEGSKA (reference sequence). CDR3 length: 14 amino acids. CDR3 sequence reads: CSARGPMSSYEQYF. The CDR3 nucleotides read TGCAGTGCTAGAGGCCCTATGAGCTCCTACGAGCAGTACTTC.